The source of this TCR beta chain is a study of CD8 T cell repertoires and HIV-1 epitope variants. The repertoire was sequenced with immunoSEQ multiplex PCR; TCRdb's copy has only in-frame clones and lacks some. Among approximately 5,000 clones listed, under 70% were seen once. A note on this clone: The antigen remains unidentified.

CDR3 length equals 16 residues. Germline V gene data show CDR1 as SGHVS and CDR2 as FNYEAQ. V gave up 1 base and J gave up 10 bases, with 20 bases separating them. V and J are TRBV7-6 and TRBJ2-1, with D tentatively TRBD1 (6 bases). This TCR derives from a male donor with HIV. Sequencing was performed on cultured CD8+ T cells derived from PBMCs. The CDR3: CASSLDRRGTRDEQFF. The CDR3 DNA reads as TGTGCCAGCAGCTTAGATAGGCGAGGGACACGGGACGAGCAGTTCTTC.